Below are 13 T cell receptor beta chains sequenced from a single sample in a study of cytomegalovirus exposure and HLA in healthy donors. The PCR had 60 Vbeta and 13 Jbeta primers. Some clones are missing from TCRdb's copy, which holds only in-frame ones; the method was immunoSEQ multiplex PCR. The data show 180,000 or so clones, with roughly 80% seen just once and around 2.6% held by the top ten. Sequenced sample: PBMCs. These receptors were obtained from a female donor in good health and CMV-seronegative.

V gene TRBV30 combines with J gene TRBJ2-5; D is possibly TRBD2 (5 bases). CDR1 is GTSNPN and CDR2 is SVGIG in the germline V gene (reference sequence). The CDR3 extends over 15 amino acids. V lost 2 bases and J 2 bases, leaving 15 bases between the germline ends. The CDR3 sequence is CAWSLTSGEQETQYF. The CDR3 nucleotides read TGTGCCTGGAGTTTAACCAGCGGAGAGCAAGAGACCCAGTACTTC. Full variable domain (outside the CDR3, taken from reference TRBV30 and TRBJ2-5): SQTIHQWPATLVQPVGSPLSLECTVEGTSNPNLYWYRQAAGRGLQLLFYSVGIGQISSEVPQNLSASRPQDRQFILSSKKLLLSDSGFYLCAWSLTSGEQETQYFGPGTRLLVL.

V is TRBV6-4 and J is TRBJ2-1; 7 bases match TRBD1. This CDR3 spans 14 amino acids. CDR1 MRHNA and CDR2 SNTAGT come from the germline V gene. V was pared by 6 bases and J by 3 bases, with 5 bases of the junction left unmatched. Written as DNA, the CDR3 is TGTGCCAGCAGAAAGGACAGGCACTACAATGAGCAGTTCTTC. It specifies CASRKDRHYNEQFF.

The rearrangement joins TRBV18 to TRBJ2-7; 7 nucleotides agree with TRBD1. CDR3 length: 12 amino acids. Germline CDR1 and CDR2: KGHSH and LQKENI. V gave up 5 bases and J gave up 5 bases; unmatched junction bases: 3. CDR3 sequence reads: CASSDRVDEQYF. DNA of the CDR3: TGTGCCAGCTCAGACAGGGTTGACGAGCAGTACTTC.

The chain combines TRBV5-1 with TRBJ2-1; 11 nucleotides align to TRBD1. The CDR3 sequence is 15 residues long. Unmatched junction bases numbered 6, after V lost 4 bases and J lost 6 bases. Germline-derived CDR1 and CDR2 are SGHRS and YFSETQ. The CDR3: CASSGTGTGGNEQFF. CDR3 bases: TGCGCCAGCAGCGGGACCGGGACAGGGGGCAATGAGCAGTTCTTC.

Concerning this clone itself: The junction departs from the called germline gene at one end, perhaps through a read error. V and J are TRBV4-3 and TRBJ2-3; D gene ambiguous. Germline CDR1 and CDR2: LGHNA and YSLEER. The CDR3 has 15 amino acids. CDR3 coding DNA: TGCGCCGGCAGCCAAGATCGGAAGGCCGGGTATACGCAGTATTTT. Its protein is CAGSQDRKAGYTQYF.

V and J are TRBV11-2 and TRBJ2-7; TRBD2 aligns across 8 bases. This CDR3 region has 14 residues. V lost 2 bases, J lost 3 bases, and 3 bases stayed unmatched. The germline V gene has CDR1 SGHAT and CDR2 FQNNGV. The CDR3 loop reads CASSLSGTSYEQYF. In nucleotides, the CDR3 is TGTGCCAGCAGCTTATCCGGGACTAGCTACGAGCAGTACTTC.

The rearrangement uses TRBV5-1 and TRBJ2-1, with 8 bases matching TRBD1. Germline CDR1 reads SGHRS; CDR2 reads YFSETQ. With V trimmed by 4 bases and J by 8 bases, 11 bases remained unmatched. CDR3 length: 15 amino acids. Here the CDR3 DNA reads TGCGCCAGCAGCACTGGAGGTACAGGGGGTTATGAGCAGTTCTTC. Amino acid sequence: CASSTGGTGGYEQFF.

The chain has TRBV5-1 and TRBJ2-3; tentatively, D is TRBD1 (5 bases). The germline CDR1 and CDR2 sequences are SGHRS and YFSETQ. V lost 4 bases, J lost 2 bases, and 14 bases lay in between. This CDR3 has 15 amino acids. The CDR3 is CASSPTVGSTDTQYF. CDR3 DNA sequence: TGCGCCAGCAGCCCGACAGTCGGTTCCACAGATACGCAGTATTTT.

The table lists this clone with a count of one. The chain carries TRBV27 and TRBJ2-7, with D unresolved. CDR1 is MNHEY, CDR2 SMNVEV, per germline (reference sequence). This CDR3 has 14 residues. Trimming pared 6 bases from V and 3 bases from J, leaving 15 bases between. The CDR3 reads CASRADTFGYEQYF. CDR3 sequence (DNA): TGTGCCAGCAGAGCTGACACGTTCGGCTACGAGCAGTACTTC.

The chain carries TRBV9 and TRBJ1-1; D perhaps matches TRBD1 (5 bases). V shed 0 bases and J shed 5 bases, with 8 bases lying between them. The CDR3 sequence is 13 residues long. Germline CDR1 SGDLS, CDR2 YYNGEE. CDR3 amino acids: CASSVVSGTEAFF. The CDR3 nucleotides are TGTGCCAGCAGCGTAGTTTCAGGGACTGAAGCTTTCTTT.

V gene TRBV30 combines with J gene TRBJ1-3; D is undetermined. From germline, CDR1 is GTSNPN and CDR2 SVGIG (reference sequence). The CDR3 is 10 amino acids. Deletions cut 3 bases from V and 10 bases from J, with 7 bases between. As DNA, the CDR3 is TGTGCCTGGAGATCGGGGACCATATATTTT. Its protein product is CAWRSGTIYF.

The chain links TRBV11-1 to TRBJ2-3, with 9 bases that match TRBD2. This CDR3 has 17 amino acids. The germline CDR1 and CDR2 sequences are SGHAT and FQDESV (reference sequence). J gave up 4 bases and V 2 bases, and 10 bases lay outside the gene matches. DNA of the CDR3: TGTGCCAGCAGCTTATTACGGAGGACTAGCGTCCCAGATACGCAGTATTTT. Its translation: CASSLLRRTSVPDTQYF.

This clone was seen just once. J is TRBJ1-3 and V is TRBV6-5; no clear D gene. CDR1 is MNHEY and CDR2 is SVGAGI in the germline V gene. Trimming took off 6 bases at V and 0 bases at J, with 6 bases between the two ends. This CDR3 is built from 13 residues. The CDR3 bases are TGTGCCAGCAGCCAGGTCTCTGGAAACACCATATATTTT. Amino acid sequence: CASSQVSGNTIYF.